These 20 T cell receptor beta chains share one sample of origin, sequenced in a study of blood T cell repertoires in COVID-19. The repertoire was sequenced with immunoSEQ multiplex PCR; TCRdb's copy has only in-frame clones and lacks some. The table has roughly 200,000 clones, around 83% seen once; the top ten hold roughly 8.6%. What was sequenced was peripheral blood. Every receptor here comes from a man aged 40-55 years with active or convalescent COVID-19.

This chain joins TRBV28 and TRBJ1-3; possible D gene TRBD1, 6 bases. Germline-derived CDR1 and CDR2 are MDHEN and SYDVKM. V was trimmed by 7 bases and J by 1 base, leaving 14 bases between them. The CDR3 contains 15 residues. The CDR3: CASTRSRGSGNTIYF. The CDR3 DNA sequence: TGTGCCAGCACTCGTTCCAGGGGTTCTGGAAACACCATATATTTT.

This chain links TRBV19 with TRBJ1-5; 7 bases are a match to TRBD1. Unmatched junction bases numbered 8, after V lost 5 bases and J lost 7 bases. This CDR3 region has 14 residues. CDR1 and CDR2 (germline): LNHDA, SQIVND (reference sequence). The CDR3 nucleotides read TGTGCCAGTAGTGTCGGACAGGCGAACCAGCCCCAGCATTTT. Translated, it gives CASSVGQANQPQHF.

CDR3 loop: CASSPRTSGDGMWEQFF. Here the CDR3 DNA reads TGTGCCAGCTCACCGCGGACTAGCGGGGACGGGATGTGGGAGCAGTTCTTC. The chain carries TRBV18 and TRBJ2-1; 12 positions match TRBD2. CDR3 length: 17 residues. Trimming at V came to 3 bases and at J to 10 bases, leaving 13 bases not matched to a gene. Germline lookup yields CDR1 KGHSH and CDR2 LQKENI.

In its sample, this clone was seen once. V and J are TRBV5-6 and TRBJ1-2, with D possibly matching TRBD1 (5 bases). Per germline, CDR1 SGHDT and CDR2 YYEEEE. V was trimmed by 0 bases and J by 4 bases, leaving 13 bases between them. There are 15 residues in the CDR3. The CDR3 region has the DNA TGTGCCAGCAGCTTGGTTAAGGGGCATAGCTATGGCTACACCTTC. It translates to CASSLVKGHSYGYTF.

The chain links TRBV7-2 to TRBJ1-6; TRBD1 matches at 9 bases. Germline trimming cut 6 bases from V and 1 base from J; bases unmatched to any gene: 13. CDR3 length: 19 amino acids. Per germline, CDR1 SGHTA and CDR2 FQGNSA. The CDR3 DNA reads TGTGCCAGCAGGCGTACAGGGGGCGGCGGAAGGTCCTATAATTCACCCCTCCACTTT. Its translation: CASRRTGGGGRSYNSPLHF. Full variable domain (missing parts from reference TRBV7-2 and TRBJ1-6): GAGVSQSPSNKVTEKGKDVELRCDPISGHTALYWYRQSLGQGLEFLIYFQGNSAPDKSGLPSDRFSAERTGGSVSTLTIQRTQQEDSAVYLCASRRTGGGGRSYNSPLHFGNGTRLTVT.

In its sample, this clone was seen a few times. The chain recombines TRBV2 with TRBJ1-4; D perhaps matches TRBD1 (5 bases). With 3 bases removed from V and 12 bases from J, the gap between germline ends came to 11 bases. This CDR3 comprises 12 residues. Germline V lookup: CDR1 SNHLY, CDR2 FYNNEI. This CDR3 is CASSDRAWELFF. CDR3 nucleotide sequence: TGTGCCAGCAGTGACAGGGCTTGGGAACTGTTTTTT.

Here the CDR3 DNA reads TGCGCCAGCAGCCAAGACAGGCCAGCCTGGGCCAACGTCCTGACTTTC. Protein product: CASSQDRPAWANVLTF. The chain links TRBV4-1 to TRBJ2-6; D remains unclear. This CDR3 is built from 16 residues. Germline values: CDR1 MGHRA, CDR2 YSYEKL. The V end was cut by 0 bases, the J end by 5 bases, with 11 bases between.

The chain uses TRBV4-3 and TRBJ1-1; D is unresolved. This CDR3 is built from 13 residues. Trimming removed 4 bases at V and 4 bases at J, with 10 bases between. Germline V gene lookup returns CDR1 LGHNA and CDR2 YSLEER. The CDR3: CASSRAGGTEAFF. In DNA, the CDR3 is TGCGCCAGCAGCCGAGCAGGAGGCACTGAAGCTTTCTTT.

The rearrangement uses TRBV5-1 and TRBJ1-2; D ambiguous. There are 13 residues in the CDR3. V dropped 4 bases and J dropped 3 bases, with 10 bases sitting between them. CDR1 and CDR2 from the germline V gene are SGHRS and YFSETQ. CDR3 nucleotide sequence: TGCGCCAGCAGCCATGGTGAGGACTATGGCTACACCTTC. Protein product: CASSHGEDYGYTF.

CDR3 sequence: CASSFKRAYEQYF. The CDR3 coding sequence is TGTGCCAGCAGTTTTAAGAGGGCCTACGAGCAGTACTTC. V and J are TRBV27 and TRBJ2-7, with D possibly being TRBD2 (5 bases). CDR1 is MNHEY and CDR2 is SMNVEV in the germline V gene (reference sequence). The V gene lost 3 bases and the J gene lost 2 bases, with 8 bases spanning the gap. This CDR3 has 13 residues.

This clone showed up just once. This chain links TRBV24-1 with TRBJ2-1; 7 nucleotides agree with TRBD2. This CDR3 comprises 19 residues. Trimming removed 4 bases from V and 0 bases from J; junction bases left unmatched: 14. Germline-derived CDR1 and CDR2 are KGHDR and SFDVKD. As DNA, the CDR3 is TGTGCCACCAGTGACGGGCTAGCGGTGGAGAGAAGCTCCTACAATGAGCAGTTCTTC. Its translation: CATSDGLAVERSSYNEQFF.

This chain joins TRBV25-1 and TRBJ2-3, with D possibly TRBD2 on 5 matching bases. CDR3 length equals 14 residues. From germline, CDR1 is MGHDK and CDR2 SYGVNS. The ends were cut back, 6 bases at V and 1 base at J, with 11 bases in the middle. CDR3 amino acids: CASRRVGGTDTQYF. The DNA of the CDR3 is TGTGCCAGCAGGAGGGTGGGCGGCACAGATACGCAGTATTTT.

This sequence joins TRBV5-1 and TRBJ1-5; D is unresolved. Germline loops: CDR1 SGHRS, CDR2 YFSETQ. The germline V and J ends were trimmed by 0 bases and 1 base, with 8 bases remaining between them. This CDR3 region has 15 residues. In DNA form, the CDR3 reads TGCGCCAGCAGCTTGGAGCCAGGAAGCAATCAGCCCCAGCATTTT. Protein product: CASSLEPGSNQPQHF.

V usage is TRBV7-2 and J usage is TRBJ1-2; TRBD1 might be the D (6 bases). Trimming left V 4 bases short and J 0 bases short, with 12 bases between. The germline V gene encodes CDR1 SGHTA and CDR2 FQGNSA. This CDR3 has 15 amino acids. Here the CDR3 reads CASSSPTGSNYGYTF. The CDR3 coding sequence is TGTGCCAGCAGCTCGCCGACAGGTTCTAACTATGGCTACACCTTC.

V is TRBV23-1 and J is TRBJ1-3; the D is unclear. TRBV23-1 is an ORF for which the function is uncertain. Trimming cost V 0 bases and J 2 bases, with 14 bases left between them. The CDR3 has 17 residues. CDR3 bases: TGCGCCAGCAGTCAATCTAGGGTGCGGGAGGCTGGAAACACCATATATTTT. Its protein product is CASSQSRVREAGNTIYF.

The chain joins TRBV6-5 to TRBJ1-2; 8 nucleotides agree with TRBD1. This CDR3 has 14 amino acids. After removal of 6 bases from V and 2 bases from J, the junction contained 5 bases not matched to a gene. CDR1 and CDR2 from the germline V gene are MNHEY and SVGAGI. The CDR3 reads CASSPRQGNYGYTF. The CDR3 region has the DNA TGTGCCAGCAGCCCCCGACAGGGGAACTATGGCTACACCTTC.

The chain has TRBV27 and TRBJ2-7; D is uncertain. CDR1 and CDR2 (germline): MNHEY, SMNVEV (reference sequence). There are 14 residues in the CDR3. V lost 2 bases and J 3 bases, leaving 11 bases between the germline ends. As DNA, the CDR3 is TGTGCCAGCAGTTTAAAGGCGGCCAACTACGAGCAGTACTTC. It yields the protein CASSLKAANYEQYF.

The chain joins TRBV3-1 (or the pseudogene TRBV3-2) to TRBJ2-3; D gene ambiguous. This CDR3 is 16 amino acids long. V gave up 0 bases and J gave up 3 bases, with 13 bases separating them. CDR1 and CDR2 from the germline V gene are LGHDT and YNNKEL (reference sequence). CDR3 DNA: TGTGCCAGCAGCCAAGAAATTGGAGCGAGAACAGATACGCAGTATTTT. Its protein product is CASSQEIGARTDTQYF.

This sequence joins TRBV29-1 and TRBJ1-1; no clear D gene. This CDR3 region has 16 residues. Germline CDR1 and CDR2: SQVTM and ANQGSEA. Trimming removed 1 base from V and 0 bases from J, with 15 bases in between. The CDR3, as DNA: TGCAGCGTTGAAGGGCCCCACGAGGCGTTGAACACTGAAGCTTTCTTT. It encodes CSVEGPHEALNTEAFF.

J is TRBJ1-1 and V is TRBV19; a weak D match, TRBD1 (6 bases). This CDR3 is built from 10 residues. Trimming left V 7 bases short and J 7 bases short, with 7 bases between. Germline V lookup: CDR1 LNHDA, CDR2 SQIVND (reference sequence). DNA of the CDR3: TGTGCCAGTACAGGGGTTGAAGCTTTCTTT. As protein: CASTGVEAFF.